Detailed here is one T cell receptor (beta chain). This specimen belongs to a study of blood T cells in healthy people across ages. Germline CDR1 MNHEY, CDR2 SMNVEV (reference sequence). The ends were cut back, 8 bases at V and 0 bases at J, with 11 bases in the middle. The CDR3 runs to 13 residues. Alongside a J-beta primer mix, a sample-barcoded 5' primer served in a second PCR lasting about 6 to 12 cycles. TCRdb reprocessed the 5' RACE reads with MiXCR, giving one entry per CDR3 protein. The data hold 980,000 or so distinct CDR3 sequences, with around 46% observed a single time. The TCR sequence derives from a man aged 25-40 years in good health. This chain joins TRBV27 and TRBJ2-7; the D is unclear. The specimen sequenced was blood. The CDR3 here is CASVFQSSYEQYF. CDR3 DNA sequence: TGTGCCAGCGTTTTCCAGAGCTCCTACGAGCAGTACTTC.